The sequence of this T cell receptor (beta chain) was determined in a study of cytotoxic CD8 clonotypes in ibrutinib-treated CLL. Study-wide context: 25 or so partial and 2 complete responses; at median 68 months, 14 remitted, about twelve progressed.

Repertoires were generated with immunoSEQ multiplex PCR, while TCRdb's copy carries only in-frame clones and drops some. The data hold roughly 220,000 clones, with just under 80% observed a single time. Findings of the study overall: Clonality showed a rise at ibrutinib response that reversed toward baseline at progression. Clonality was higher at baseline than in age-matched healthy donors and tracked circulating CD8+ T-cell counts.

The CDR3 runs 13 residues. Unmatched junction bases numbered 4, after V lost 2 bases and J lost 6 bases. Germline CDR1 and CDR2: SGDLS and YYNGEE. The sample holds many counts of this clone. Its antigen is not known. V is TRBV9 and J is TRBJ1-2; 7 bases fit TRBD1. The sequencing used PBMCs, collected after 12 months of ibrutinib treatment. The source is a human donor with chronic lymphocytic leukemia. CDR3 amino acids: CASSVTGKHGYTF. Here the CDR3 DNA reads TGTGCCAGCAGCGTGACAGGGAAGCATGGCTACACCTTC.